This T cell receptor beta chain was retrieved from a study of CDR3 diversity in severe acne. TCRdb analysed the PCR reads with MiXCR anew, one entry per CDR3 protein. The sample includes fewer than 100,000 distinct CDR3 sequences, under 60% seen only once; the top ten take roughly 13%. CDR1 SGHVS and CDR2 FNYEAQ come from the germline V gene. The trim removed 5 bases at V and 6 bases at J, leaving 4 bases unmatched. The CDR3 is made up of 14 amino acids. This TCR came from a male donor in good health, without acne. The gene calls are TRBV7-6 and TRBJ2-7; 13 bases fit TRBD2. Sequenced input: blood. As DNA, the CDR3 is TGTGCCAGCAGCCCCCGGACTAGCGGGAGCGAGCAGTACTTC. It codes for CASSPRTSGSEQYF.